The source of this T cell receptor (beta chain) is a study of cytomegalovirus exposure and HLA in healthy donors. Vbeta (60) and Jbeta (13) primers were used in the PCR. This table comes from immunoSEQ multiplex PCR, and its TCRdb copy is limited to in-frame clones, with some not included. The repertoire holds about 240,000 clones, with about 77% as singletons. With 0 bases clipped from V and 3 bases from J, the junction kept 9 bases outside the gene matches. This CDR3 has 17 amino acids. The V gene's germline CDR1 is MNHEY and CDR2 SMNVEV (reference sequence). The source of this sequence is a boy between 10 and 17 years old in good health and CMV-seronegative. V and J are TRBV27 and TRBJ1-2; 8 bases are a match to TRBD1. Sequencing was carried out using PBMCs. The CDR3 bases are TGTGCCAGCAGTTTATCACGGGAGGCAGGGGGCCACTATGGCTACACCTTC. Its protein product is CASSLSREAGGHYGYTF.